This T cell receptor (beta chain) was sequenced in a study of T cell responses to AZD1222 COVID-19 vaccine. General observations from the study: White British donors predominated, females outnumbered males, and clonal diversity was possibly underestimated.

As concerns this clone: Its antigen is not known.

The method was immunoSEQ multiplex PCR; TCRdb's version includes in-frame clones alone and lacks a portion of them. The sample holds about 100,000 clones, roughly 87% seen once. Losses at the gene ends were 4 bases for V and 4 bases for J; bases not matched to a gene: 7. There are 15 residues in the CDR3. CDR1 and CDR2 from the germline V gene are LNHDA and SQIVND (reference sequence). V usage is TRBV19 and J usage is TRBJ1-1, with 9 bases fitting TRBD1. The receptor comes from an adult who received the AZD1222 COVID-19 vaccine. The sequencing here drew on peripheral blood, taken 28 days after the second AZD1222 dose. CDR3 DNA sequence: TGTGCCAGTAGTACCATAAACAGGGGGCGCACTGAAGCTTTCTTT. Translated, it gives CASSTINRGRTEAFF.